Listed below are T cell receptor beta chains from one sample, sequenced in a study of blood T cell repertoires in COVID-19. Repertoires were generated with immunoSEQ multiplex PCR, while TCRdb's copy carries only in-frame clones and drops some. The sample contains over 110,000 clones, around 82% of which appear only once. The sample was PBMCs or T cells enriched from blood (not recorded which). The receptors come from a man aged 50 or older in a cohort exposed to, infected with or recovered from COVID-19 (not recorded which). CDR3s leave out the opening cysteine and the closing phenylalanine or tryptophan. The order of the fields is V gene, CDR3 length, J gene, CDR3 protein.

TRBV6-1	12	TRBJ2-7	ASSQGEGGLEQY
TRBV10-3	10	TRBJ2-7	AISPGGYEQY
TRBV5-1	13	TRBJ1-4	ASSLVSGTNEKLF
TRBV2	13	TRBJ2-3	ASSEQGSSTDTQY
TRBV28	14	TRBJ2-7	ASSLGGSVVPHEQY
TRBV11-2	14	TRBJ1-6	ASSNLQGTYNSPLH
TRBV2	11	TRBJ2-7	ASCGQGTNEQY
TRBV5-1	13	TRBJ1-5	ASSMAGEKGQPQH
TRBV7-2	14	TRBJ2-1	ASSRRTSGGHNEQF
TRBV24-1	14	TRBJ2-1	ATSAWEGTGANEQF
TRBV25-1	13	TRBJ2-5	ASSERGLAGETQY
TRBV19	13	TRBJ2-3	ASSRQGGPGDTQY